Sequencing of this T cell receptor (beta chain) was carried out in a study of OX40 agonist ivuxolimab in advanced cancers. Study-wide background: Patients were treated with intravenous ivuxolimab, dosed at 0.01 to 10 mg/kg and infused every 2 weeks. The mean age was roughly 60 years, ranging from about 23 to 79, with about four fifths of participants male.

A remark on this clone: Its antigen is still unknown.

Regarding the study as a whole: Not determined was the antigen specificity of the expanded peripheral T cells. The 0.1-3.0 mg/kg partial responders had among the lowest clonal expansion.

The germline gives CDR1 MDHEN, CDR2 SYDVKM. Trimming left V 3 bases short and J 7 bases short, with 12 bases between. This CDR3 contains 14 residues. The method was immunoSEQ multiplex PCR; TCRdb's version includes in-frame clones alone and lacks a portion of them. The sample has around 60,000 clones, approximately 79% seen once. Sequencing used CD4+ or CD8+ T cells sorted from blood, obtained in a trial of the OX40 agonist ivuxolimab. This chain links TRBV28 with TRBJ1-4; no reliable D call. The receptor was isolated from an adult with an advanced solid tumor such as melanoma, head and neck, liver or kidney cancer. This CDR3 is CASSFSGVGEKLFF. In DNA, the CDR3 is TGTGCCAGCAGTTTCAGCGGGGTGGGTGAAAAACTGTTTTTT.